This T cell receptor (beta chain) was sequenced in a study of graft-versus-host responses after intestinal transplantation. Study details: Transplants were multivisceral, liver-intestinal, or isolated intestinal. For approximately three years after anti-thymocyte globulin induction, all recipients took tacrolimus and steroids.

Sequencing was performed with immunoSEQ multiplex PCR; in TCRdb, only in-frame clones are kept and a portion is missing. The sample holds about 25,000 clones, around 94% seen once. Looked up from germline, CDR1 is SNHLY and CDR2 is FYNNEI. Between the trimmed V and J ends, which lost 7 bases and 4 bases, there was a span of 25 bases. The CDR3 has 17 amino acids. Study-wide results and limits: In patients with graft-donor T cell macrochimerism, allograft graft-versus-host to host-versus-graft clonal ratios were high. Levels of circulating GvH clones at their peak were associated with early post-transplant HvG declines.

A remark on this clone: Its antigen is not identified.

This sequence originates from a human patient who received an intestinal transplant, so some T cells may come from the graft donor. The gene calls are TRBV2 and TRBJ1-1; TRBD1 is a possible D gene (6 bases). Sequenced here: PBMCs, sampled roughly 30 days after intestinal transplant. The CDR3: CASTILRTDKRVTEAFF. CDR3 nucleotides: TGTGCCAGCACCATACTTCGGACAGACAAAAGGGTCACTGAAGCTTTCTTT.